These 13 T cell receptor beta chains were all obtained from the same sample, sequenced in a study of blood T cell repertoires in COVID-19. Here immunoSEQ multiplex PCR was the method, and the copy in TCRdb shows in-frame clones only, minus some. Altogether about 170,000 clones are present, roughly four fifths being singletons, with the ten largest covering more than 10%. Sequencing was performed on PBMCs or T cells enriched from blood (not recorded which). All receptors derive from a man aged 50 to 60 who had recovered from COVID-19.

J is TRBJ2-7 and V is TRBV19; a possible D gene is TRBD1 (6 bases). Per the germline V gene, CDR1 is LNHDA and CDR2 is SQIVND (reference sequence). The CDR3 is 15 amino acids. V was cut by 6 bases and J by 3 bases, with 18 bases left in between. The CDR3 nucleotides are TGTGCCAGTAGCCGCTCCCCCGACAGGAACTACGAGCAGTACTTC. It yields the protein CASSRSPDRNYEQYF.

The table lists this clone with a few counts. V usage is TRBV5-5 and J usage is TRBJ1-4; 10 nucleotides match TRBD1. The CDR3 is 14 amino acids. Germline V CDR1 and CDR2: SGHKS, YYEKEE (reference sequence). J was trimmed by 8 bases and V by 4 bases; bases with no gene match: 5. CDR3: CASSQDRGKEKLFF. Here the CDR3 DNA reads TGTGCCAGCAGCCAGGACAGGGGGAAAGAAAAACTGTTTTTT.

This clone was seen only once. CDR3 sequence (DNA): TGTGCCAGCAGGGGGACAGGGAGGGGTGAGCAGTTCTTC. This sequence encodes CASRGTGRGEQFF. This rearrangement joins TRBV2 to TRBJ2-1; 9 bases align to TRBD1. With V trimmed by 6 bases and J by 9 bases, 6 bases remained unmatched. The CDR3 is 13 residues long. Per germline, CDR1 SNHLY and CDR2 FYNNEI.

Written as DNA, the CDR3 is TGTGCCAGCAGGAGACAGGGACAGAGCTCCTACGAGCAGTACTTC. Translated, it gives CASRRQGQSSYEQYF. This chain uses TRBV2 with TRBJ2-7; 7 bases are shared with TRBD1. CDR1 and CDR2 from the germline V gene are SNHLY and FYNNEI. Trimming removed 6 bases from V and 0 bases from J; junction bases left unmatched: 8. This CDR3 contains 15 residues.

CDR3 in DNA: TGTGCCAGCAGCCAAGTGTTTGGGGAGGAGACCCAGTACTTC. Amino acids: CASSQVFGEETQYF. This chain joins TRBV14 and TRBJ2-5; possibly TRBD2 for D (5 bases). The CDR3 totals 14 residues. The V end was cut by 1 base, the J end by 5 bases, with 11 bases between. Germline values: CDR1 SGHDN, CDR2 FVKESK.

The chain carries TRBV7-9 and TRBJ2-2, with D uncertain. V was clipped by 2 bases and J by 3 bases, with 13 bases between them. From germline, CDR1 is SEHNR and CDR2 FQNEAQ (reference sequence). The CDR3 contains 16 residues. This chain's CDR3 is CASSLSPAQYTGELFF. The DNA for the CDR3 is TGTGCCAGCAGCTTATCTCCTGCGCAATACACCGGGGAGCTGTTTTTT.

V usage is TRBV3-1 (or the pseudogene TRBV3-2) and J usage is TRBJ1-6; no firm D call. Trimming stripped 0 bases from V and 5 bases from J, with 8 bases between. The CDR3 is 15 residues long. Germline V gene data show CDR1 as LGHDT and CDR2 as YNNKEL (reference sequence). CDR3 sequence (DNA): TGTGCCAGCAGCCAAGAGTGGCAGGATAATTCACCCCTCCACTTT. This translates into CASSQEWQDNSPLHF.

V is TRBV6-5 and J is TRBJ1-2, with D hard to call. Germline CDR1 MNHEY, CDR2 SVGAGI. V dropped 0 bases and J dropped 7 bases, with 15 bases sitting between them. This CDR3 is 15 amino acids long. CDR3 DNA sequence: TGTGCCAGCAGTTACTCGATTTCGGCGGAAACTGGCTACACCTTC. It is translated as CASSYSISAETGYTF.

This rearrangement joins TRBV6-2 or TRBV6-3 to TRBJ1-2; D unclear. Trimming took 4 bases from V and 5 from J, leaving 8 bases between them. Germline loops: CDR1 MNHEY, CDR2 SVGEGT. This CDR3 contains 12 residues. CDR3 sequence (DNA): TGTGCCAGCAGTTCTCATCGGTATGGCTACACCTTC. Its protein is CASSSHRYGYTF.

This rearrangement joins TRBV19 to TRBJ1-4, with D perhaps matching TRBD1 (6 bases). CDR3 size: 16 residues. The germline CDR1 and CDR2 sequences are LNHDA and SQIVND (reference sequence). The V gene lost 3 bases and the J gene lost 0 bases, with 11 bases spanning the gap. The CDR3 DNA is TGTGCCAGTAGTATCAGGGGTCTTGCAACTAATGAAAAACTGTTTTTT. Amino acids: CASSIRGLATNEKLFF.

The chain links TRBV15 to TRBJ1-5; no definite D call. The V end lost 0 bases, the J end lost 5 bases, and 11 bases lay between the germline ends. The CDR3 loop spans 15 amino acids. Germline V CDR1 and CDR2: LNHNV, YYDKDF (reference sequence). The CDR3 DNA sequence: TGTGCCACCAGCAGAGATCCGGCACAGCATCAGCCCCAGCATTTT. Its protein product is CATSRDPAQHQPQHF.

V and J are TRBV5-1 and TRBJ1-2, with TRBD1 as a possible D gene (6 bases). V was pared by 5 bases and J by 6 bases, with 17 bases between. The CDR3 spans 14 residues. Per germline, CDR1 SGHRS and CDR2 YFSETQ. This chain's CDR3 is CASRPRQDPHGYTF. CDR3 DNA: TGCGCCAGCAGACCCCGACAGGACCCTCATGGCTACACCTTC.

CDR3: CASSSTGSHEQYF. The CDR3 region has the DNA TGTGCCAGCAGCTCGACAGGAAGTCACGAGCAGTACTTC. The chain couples TRBV5-4 to TRBJ2-7, with D possibly matching TRBD1 (6 bases). Germline V CDR1 and CDR2: SGHNT, YYREEE (reference sequence). The CDR3 has 13 residues. V lost 3 bases, J lost 5 bases, and 12 bases lay in between.